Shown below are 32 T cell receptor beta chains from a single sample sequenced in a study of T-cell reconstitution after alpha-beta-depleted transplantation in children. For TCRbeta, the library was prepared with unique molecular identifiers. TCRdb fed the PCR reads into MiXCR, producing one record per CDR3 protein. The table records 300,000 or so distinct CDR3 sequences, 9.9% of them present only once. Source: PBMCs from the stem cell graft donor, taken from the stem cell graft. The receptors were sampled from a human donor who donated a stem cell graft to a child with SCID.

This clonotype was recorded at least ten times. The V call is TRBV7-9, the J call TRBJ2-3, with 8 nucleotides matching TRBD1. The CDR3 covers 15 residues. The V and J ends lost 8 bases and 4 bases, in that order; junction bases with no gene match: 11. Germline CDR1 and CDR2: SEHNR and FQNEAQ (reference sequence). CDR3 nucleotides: TGTGCCAGCCTCCTGTCGCAGGGGGCCGCAGATACGCAGTATTTT. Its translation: CASLLSQGAADTQYF.

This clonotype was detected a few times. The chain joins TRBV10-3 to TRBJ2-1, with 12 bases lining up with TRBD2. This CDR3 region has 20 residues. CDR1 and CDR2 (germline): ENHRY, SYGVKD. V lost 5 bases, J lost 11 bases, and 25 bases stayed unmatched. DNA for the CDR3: TGTGCCATCAGTTACGGACTAGCGGGGCCGGATAAGATAACAATGAGCCAGCAGTTCTTC. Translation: CAISYGLAGPDKITMSQQFF.

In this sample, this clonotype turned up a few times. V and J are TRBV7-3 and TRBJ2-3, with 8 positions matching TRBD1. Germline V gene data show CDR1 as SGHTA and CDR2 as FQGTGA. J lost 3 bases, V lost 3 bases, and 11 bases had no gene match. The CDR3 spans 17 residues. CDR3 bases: TGTGCCAGCAGCTTGAGGCCAGGACAGGGTGGAACAGATACGCAGTATTTT. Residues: CASSLRPGQGGTDTQYF.

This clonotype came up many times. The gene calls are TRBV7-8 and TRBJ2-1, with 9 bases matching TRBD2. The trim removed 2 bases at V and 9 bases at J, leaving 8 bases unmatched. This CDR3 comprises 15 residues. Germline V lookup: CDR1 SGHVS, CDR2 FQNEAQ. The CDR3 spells CASSLSAGGIGEQFF. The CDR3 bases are TGTGCCAGCAGCTTATCAGCGGGGGGTATTGGTGAGCAGTTCTTC. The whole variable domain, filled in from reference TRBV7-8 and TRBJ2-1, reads GAGVSQSPRYKVAKRGQDVALRCDPISGHVSLFWYQQALGQGPEFLTYFQNEAQLDKSGLPSDRFFAERPEGSVSTLKIQRTQQEDSAVYLCASSLSAGGIGEQFFGPGTRLTVL.

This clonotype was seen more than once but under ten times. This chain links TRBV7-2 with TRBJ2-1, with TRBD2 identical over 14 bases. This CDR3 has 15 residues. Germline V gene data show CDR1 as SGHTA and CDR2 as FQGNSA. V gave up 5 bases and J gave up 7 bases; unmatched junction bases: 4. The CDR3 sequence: CASSGRTSGRNEQFF. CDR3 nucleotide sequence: TGTGCCAGCAGCGGCCGGACTAGCGGGAGGAATGAGCAGTTCTTC.

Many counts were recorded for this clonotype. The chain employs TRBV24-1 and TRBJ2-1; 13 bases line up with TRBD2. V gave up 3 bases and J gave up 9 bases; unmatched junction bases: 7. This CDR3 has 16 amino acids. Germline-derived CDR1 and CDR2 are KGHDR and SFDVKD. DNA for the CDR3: TGTGCCACCAGTGATACTGGACTAGCGGGGGTTGCTGAGCAGTTCTTC. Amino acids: CATSDTGLAGVAEQFF.

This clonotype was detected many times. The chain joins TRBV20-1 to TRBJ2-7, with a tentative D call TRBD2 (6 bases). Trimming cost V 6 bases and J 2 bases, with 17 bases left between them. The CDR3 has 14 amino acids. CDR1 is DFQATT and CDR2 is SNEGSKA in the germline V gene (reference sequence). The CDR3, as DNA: TGCAGTGCCCTCGGGGAGGACCGAACCTACGAGCAGTACTTC. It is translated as CSALGEDRTYEQYF.

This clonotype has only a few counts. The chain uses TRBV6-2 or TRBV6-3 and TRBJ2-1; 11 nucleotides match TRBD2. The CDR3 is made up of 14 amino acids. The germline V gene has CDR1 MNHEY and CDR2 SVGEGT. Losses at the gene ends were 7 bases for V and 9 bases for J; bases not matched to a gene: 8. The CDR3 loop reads CASKVAGGRGEQFF. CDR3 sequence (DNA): TGTGCCAGCAAGGTAGCGGGGGGGCGCGGTGAGCAGTTCTTC.

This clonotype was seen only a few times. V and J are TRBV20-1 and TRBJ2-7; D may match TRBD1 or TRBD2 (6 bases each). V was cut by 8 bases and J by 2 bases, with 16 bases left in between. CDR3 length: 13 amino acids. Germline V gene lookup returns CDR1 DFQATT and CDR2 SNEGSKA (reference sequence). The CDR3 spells CSSPGDNTYEQYF. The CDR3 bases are TGCAGTTCTCCGGGGGACAATACCTACGAGCAGTACTTC.

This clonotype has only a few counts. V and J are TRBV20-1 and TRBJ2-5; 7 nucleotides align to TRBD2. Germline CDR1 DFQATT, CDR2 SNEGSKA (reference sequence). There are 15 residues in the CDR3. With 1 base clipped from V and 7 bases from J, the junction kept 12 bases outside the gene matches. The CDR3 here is CSARVAASGPGTQYF. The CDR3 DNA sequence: TGCAGTGCTAGAGTCGCGGCTAGCGGTCCGGGGACCCAGTACTTC.

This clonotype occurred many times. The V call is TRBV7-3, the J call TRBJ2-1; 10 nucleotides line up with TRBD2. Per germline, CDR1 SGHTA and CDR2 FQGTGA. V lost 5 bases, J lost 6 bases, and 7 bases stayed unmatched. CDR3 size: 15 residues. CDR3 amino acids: CASSLLAGVGNEQFF. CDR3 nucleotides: TGTGCCAGCAGCCTCCTAGCGGGGGTAGGCAATGAGCAGTTCTTC.

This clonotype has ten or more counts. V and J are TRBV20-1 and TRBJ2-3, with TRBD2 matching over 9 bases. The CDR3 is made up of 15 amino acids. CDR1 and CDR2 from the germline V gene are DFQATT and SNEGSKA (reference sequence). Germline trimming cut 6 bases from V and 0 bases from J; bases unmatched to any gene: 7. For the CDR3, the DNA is TGCAGTGCCCCTAGCGGGGTCACTAGCACAGATACGCAGTATTTT. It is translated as CSAPSGVTSTDTQYF.

The CDR3 region is CASSPDGGVNYGYTF. CDR3 bases: TGCGCCAGCAGCCCAGACGGGGGGGTTAACTATGGCTACACCTTC. The V gene is TRBV4-1, the J gene TRBJ1-2; possibly TRBD1 for D (5 bases). Germline CDR1 is MGHRA and CDR2 is YSYEKL. The CDR3 runs to 15 residues. V was shortened by 4 bases and J by 1 base, with 13 bases between the two germline ends.

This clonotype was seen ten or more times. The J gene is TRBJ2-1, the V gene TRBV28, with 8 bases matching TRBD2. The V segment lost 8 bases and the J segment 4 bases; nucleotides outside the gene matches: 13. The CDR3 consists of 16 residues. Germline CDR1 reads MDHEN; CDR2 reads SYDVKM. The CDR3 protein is CASGSSGGLKYNEQFF. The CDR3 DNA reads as TGTGCCAGCGGGAGCAGCGGGGGCCTGAAGTACAATGAGCAGTTCTTC.

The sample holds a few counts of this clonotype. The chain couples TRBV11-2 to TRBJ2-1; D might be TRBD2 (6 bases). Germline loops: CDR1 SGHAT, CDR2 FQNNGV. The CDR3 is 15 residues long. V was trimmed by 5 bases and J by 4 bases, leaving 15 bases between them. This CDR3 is CASSAGGPKYNEQFF. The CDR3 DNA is TGTGCCAGCAGCGCCGGGGGACCAAAATACAATGAGCAGTTCTTC. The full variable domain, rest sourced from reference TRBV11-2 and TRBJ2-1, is EAGVAQSPRYKIIEKRQSVAFWCNPISGHATLYWYQQILGQGPKLLIQFQNNGVVDDSQLPKDRFSAERLKGVDSTLKIQPAKLEDSAVYLCASSAGGPKYNEQFFGPGTRLTVL.

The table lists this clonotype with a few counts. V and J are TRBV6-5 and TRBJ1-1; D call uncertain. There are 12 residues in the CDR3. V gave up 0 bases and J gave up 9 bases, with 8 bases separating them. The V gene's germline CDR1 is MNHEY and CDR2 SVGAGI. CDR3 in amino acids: CASSYSSGQAFF. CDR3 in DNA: TGTGCCAGCAGTTACTCGAGTGGGCAAGCTTTCTTT.

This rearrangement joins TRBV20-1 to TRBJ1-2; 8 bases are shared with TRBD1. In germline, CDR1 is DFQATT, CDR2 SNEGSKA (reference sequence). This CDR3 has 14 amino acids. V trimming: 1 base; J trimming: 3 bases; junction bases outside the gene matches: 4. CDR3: CSARGRGQDYGYTF. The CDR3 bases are TGCAGTGCTAGAGGCCGGGGACAGGACTATGGCTACACCTTC.

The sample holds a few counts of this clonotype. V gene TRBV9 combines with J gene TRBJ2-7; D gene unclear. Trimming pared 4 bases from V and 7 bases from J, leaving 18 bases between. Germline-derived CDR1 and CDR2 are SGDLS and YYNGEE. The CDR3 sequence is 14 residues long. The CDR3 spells CASSPRNSLEEQYF. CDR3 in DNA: TGTGCCAGCAGCCCGAGAAATTCCTTGGAGGAGCAGTACTTC.

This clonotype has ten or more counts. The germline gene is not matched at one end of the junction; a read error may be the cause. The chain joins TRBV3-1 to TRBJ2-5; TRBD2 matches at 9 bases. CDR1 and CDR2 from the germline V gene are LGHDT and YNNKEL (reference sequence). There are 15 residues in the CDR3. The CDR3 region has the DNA TGTACCAGCAGCCATGAGCCTAGCGGGGTTAAGACCCAGTACTTC. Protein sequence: CTSSHEPSGVKTQYF.

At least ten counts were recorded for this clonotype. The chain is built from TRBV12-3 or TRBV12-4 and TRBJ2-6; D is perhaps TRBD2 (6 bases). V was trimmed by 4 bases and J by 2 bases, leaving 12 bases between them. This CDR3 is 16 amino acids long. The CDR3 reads CASSSGDPPGANVLTF. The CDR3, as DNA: TGTGCCAGCAGTTCGGGGGATCCACCTGGGGCCAACGTCCTGACTTTC.

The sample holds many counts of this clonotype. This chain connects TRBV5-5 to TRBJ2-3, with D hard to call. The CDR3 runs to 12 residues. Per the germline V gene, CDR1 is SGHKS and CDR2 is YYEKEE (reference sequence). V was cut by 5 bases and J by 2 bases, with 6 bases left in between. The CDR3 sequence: CASSFTTDTQYF. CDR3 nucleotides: TGTGCCAGCAGTTTCACCACAGATACGCAGTATTTT.

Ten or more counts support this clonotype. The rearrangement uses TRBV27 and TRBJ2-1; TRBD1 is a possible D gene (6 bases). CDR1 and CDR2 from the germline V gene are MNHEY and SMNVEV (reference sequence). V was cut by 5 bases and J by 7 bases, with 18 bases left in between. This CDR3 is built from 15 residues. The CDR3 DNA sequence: TGTGCCAGCAGTATCCAAGGGGGTATCAGGAATGAGCAGTTCTTC. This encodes CASSIQGGIRNEQFF.

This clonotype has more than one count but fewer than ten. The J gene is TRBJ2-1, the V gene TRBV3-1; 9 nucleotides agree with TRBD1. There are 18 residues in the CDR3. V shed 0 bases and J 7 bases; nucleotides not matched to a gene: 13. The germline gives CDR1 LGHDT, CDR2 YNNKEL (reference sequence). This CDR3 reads CASSQDLGRTGEWNEQFF. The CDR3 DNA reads TGTGCCAGCAGCCAAGATCTGGGGCGGACAGGGGAATGGAATGAGCAGTTCTTC.

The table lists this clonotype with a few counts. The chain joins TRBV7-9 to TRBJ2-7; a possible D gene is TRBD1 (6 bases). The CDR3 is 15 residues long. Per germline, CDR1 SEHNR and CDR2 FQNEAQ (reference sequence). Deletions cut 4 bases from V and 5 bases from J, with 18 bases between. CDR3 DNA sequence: TGTGCCAGCAGCTCACTCGTGGCAGGGGCCCACGAGCAGTACTTC. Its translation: CASSSLVAGAHEQYF.

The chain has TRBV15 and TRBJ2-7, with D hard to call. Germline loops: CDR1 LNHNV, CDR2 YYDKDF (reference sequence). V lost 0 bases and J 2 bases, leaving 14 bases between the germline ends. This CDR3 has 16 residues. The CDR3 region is CATSRDSSTATYEQYF. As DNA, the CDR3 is TGTGCCACCAGCAGAGATAGTTCCACGGCCACCTACGAGCAGTACTTC.

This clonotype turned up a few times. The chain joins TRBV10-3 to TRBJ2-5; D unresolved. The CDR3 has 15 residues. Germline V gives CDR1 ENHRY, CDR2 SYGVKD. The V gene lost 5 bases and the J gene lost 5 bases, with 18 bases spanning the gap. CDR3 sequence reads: CAISRRSLGWETQYF. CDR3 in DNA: TGTGCCATCAGTCGCCGGAGCCTGGGTTGGGAGACCCAGTACTTC.

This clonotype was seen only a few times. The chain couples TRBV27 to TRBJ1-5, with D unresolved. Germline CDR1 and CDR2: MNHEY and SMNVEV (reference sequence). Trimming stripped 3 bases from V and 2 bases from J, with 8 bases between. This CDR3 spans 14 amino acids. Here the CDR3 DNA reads TGTGCCAGCAGTTTGAGACGGGGCAATCAGCCCCAGCATTTT. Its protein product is CASSLRRGNQPQHF.

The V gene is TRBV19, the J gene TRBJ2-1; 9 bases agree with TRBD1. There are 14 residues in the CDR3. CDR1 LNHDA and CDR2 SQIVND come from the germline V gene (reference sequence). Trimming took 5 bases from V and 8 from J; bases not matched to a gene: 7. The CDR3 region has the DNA TGTGCCAGTAGTGTACAGGGGGCGTTCGATGAGCAGTTCTTC. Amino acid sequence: CASSVQGAFDEQFF.

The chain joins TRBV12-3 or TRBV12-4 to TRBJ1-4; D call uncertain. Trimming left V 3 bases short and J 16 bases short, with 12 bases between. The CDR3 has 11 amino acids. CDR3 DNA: TGTGCCAGCAGTTTCGGAAGGGAATGGTTTTTT. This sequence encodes CASSFGREWFF.

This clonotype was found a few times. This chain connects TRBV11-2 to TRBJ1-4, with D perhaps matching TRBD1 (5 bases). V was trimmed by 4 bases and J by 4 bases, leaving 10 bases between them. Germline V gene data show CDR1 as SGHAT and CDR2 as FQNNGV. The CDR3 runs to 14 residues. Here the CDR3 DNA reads TGTGCCAGCAGCTATACAGGATATAATGAAAAACTGTTTTTT. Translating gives CASSYTGYNEKLFF.

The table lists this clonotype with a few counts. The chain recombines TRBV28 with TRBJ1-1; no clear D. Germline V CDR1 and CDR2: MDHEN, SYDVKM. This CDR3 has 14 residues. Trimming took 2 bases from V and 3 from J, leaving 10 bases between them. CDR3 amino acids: CASSLSRSYTEAFF. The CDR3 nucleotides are TGTGCCAGCAGTTTAAGCAGGAGCTACACTGAAGCTTTCTTT. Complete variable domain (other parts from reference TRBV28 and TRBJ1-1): DVKVTQSSRYLVKRTGEKVFLECVQDMDHENMFWYRQDPGLGLRLIYFSYDVKMKEKGDIPEGYSVSREKKERFSLILESASTNQTSMYLCASSLSRSYTEAFFGQGTRLTVV.

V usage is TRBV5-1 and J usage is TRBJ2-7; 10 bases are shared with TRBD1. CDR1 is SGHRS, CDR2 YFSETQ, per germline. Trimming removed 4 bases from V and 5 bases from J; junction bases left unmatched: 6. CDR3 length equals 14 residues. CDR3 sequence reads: CASSPGTGVDEQYF. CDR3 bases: TGCGCCAGCAGCCCGGGGACAGGGGTGGACGAGCAGTACTTC.